The 22 T cell receptor beta chains given below trace back to one sample, sequenced in a study of blood T cell repertoires in COVID-19. Profiled with immunoSEQ multiplex PCR; TCRdb holds only in-frame clones, not every one. Of fewer than 130,000 clones in the sample, 69% were seen once. Sequencing was carried out using peripheral blood. The receptor set was obtained from an elderly man with acute or convalescent COVID-19.

V gene TRBV6-5 combines with J gene TRBJ2-3; TRBD2 aligns across 8 bases. This CDR3 is built from 14 residues. With V trimmed by 9 bases and J by 5 bases, 10 bases remained unmatched. Germline CDR1 MNHEY, CDR2 SVGAGI. Here the CDR3 reads CASRLREGGDTQYF. CDR3 DNA sequence: TGTGCCAGTCGACTACGGGAGGGGGGAGATACGCAGTATTTT.

The chain couples TRBV11-2 to TRBJ2-3, with D unclear. Trimming removed 7 bases at V and 1 base at J, with 6 bases between. CDR3 length: 12 amino acids. Germline V gene data show CDR1 as SGHAT and CDR2 as FQNNGV. CDR3 residues: CASMAGTDTQYF. The CDR3, as DNA: TGTGCCAGCATGGCGGGCACAGATACGCAGTATTTT.

The rearrangement links TRBV6-5 to TRBJ2-7; no definite D call. This CDR3 spans 13 amino acids. CDR1 MNHEY and CDR2 SVGAGI come from the germline V gene. V lost 9 bases to trimming and J lost 5 bases, with 17 bases between them. The DNA for the CDR3 is TGTGCCAGTCGGCTAAGGCAAAGCGACGAGCAGTACTTC. Translation gives CASRLRQSDEQYF.

The chain joins TRBV5-1 to TRBJ2-7, with 9 bases identical to TRBD1. CDR1 and CDR2 (germline): SGHRS, YFSETQ. Losses at the gene ends were 3 bases for V and 5 bases for J; bases not matched to a gene: 9. CDR3 length equals 15 residues. The CDR3 loop reads CASSWDGQGRNEQYF. The CDR3 DNA follows: TGCGCCAGCAGCTGGGATGGACAGGGGAGGAACGAGCAGTACTTC.

This sequence joins TRBV28 and TRBJ1-2, with 8 positions matching TRBD1. J lost 4 bases, V lost 10 bases, and 5 bases had no gene match. From germline, CDR1 is MDHEN and CDR2 SYDVKM. The CDR3 spans 12 residues. CDR3: CAIGQGAYGYTF. As DNA, the CDR3 is TGTGCCATTGGACAGGGCGCCTATGGCTACACCTTC.

The chain links TRBV7-2 to TRBJ2-3; the match to TRBD2 covers 14 bases. CDR3 length: 17 amino acids. Germline CDR1 and CDR2: SGHTA and FQGNSA. The trim removed 5 bases at V and 9 bases at J, leaving 13 bases unmatched. CDR3 coding DNA: TGTGCCAGCAGCCAAGCCGCCGGGACTAGCGGGAGAGGGACGCAGTATTTT. Protein: CASSQAAGTSGRGTQYF. The complete variable domain, with remaining parts taken from reference TRBV7-2 and TRBJ2-3, reads GAGVSQSPSNKVTEKGKDVELRCDPISGHTALYWYRQSLGQGLEFLIYFQGNSAPDKSGLPSDRFSAERTGGSVSTLTIQRTQQEDSAVYLCASSQAAGTSGRGTQYFGPGTRLTVL.

This clone was observed once. The same CDR3 arises from other DNA sequences in this sample as well. This chain uses TRBV9 with TRBJ1-1; D is undetermined. V dropped 4 bases and J dropped 1 base, with 11 bases sitting between them. Germline CDR1 SGDLS, CDR2 YYNGEE. The CDR3 is 14 amino acids. The DNA for the CDR3 is TGTGCCAGCAGCCCCCGGGAGGGGAACACTGAAGCTTTCTTT. It is translated as CASSPREGNTEAFF.

The V call is TRBV4-3, the J call TRBJ2-7, with D unclear. V was pared by 1 base and J by 2 bases, with 12 bases between. Germline-derived CDR1 and CDR2 are LGHNA and YSLEER. The CDR3 extends over 15 amino acids. The CDR3: CASSQAWANTYEQYF. The DNA of the CDR3 is TGCGCCAGCAGCCAAGCCTGGGCCAACACCTACGAGCAGTACTTC.

The gene calls are TRBV7-8 and TRBJ2-7; 13 bases agree with TRBD2. V lost 4 bases to trimming and J lost 0 bases; unmatched junction nucleotides: 6. CDR1 and CDR2 from the germline V gene are SGHVS and FQNEAQ. The CDR3 has 17 amino acids. The CDR3 region has the DNA TGTGCCAGCAGCTCCCCCCGGACTAGCGGGAGCTCCTACGAGCAGTACTTC. Translated, it gives CASSSPRTSGSSYEQYF.

This clone has at least ten counts. J is TRBJ1-5 and V is TRBV9, with D perhaps TRBD1 (5 bases). The CDR3 loop spans 16 amino acids. Germline values: CDR1 SGDLS, CDR2 YYNGEE. The ends were cut back, 0 bases at V and 3 bases at J, with 13 bases in the middle. DNA for the CDR3: TGTGCCAGCAGCGTAGGCGCAGGGAGGGACAATCAGCCCCAGCATTTT. This encodes CASSVGAGRDNQPQHF.

This clone has just a few counts. V and J are TRBV11-2 and TRBJ2-1; 11 nucleotides agree with TRBD2. The length of the CDR3 is 15 residues. Germline-derived CDR1 and CDR2 are SGHAT and FQNNGV. V shed 0 bases, J shed 12 bases, and the junction held 7 bases outside the gene matches. DNA of the CDR3: TGTGCCAGCAGCTTAGAGGCTAGCGGGAGGAGTAGGCAGTTCTTC. Amino acid sequence: CASSLEASGRSRQFF.

This clone was seen a handful of times. The rearrangement links TRBV19 to TRBJ1-2, with 7 positions matching TRBD1. The ends lost 10 bases at V and 0 bases at J; junction bases unmatched: 17. Germline CDR1 reads LNHDA; CDR2 reads SQIVND (reference sequence). This CDR3 has 17 amino acids. CDR3 DNA sequence: TGTGCCACCCCCGTCGTAGACAGGGAGTTGCCTAACTATGGCTACACCTTC. Protein product: CATPVVDRELPNYGYTF.

This chain links TRBV6-5 with TRBJ2-7, with D maybe TRBD1 (5 bases). Germline-derived CDR1 and CDR2 are MNHEY and SVGAGI. The ends were cut back, 5 bases at V and 6 bases at J, with 14 bases in the middle. The CDR3 is 13 residues long. The CDR3 DNA follows: TGTGCCAGCAGTCGCGACAGCTCAGGCGAGCAGTACTTC. This sequence encodes CASSRDSSGEQYF.

The chain employs TRBV4-3 and TRBJ2-2, with 12 bases lining up with TRBD1. Germline loops: CDR1 LGHNA, CDR2 YSLEER. The CDR3 runs to 18 residues. Trimming cost V 1 base and J 7 bases; bases outside gene matches: 10. CDR3 bases: TGCGCCAGCAGCCAAGGGGAGAATTGGGACAGGGGGCTCGGGGAGCTGTTTTTT. This sequence encodes CASSQGENWDRGLGELFF.

J is TRBJ2-1 and V is TRBV19, with TRBD2 identical over 9 bases. The CDR3 runs to 14 residues. V shed 7 bases, J shed 8 bases, and the junction held 9 bases outside the gene matches. In germline, CDR1 is LNHDA, CDR2 SQIVND (reference sequence). CDR3 in DNA: TGTGCCAGTAATGGCGGGAGGGCTGGGCATGAGCAGTTCTTC. It encodes CASNGGRAGHEQFF. The full variable domain, its missing parts supplied by reference TRBV19 and TRBJ2-1, is DGGITQSPKYLFRKEGQNVTLSCEQNLNHDAMYWYRQDPGQGLRLIYYSQIVNDFQKGDIAEGYSVSREKKESFPLTVTSAQKNPTAFYLCASNGGRAGHEQFFGPGTRLTVL.

The rearrangement uses TRBV6-5 and TRBJ1-3, with D possibly TRBD1 on 6 matching bases. Trimming stripped 7 bases from V and 3 bases from J, with 13 bases between. The CDR3 extends over 14 amino acids. CDR1 MNHEY and CDR2 SVGAGI come from the germline V gene. The CDR3 loop is CASIPTGIGNTIYF. CDR3 bases: TGTGCCAGCATACCCACAGGGATTGGAAACACCATATATTTT.

This clone has only a few counts. DNA of the CDR3: TGTGCCAGCAGCTTAGAGGGAGGGAAGGCCTCCTACGAGCAGTACTTC. Protein product: CASSLEGGKASYEQYF. The V gene is TRBV11-2, the J gene TRBJ2-7; 7 bases align to TRBD2. The CDR3 extends over 16 amino acids. The V gene end was trimmed by 0 bases and the J gene end by 0 bases; junction bases not matched to a gene: 5. Germline values: CDR1 SGHAT, CDR2 FQNNGV.

This chain links TRBV15 with TRBJ2-2; TRBD2 agrees at 7 bases. V dropped 5 bases and J dropped 6; count of bases not matched to a gene: 15. Germline loops: CDR1 LNHNV, CDR2 YYDKDF (reference sequence). The CDR3 spans 17 residues. The CDR3 loop is CATSSQPGTIPAGELFF. In DNA form, the CDR3 reads TGTGCCACCAGCTCTCAACCCGGGACTATACCCGCCGGGGAGCTGTTTTTT.

This chain joins TRBV5-4 and TRBJ2-7, with TRBD2 matching 11 bases. Germline V CDR1 and CDR2: SGHNT, YYREEE (reference sequence). V gave up 0 bases and J gave up 2 bases; unmatched junction bases: 1. CDR3 length equals 15 residues. CDR3 in amino acids: CASSLVTSGTYEQYF. CDR3 sequence (DNA): TGTGCCAGCAGCTTGGTGACTAGCGGGACCTACGAGCAGTACTTC.

This chain links TRBV5-8 with TRBJ2-6; D is ambiguous. V gave up 5 bases and J gave up 0 bases, with 6 bases separating them. The CDR3 covers 14 residues. CDR1 and CDR2 from the germline V gene are SGHTS and YDEGEE. The CDR3 region has the DNA TGTGCCAGCAGAGCTCTCTCTGGGGCCAACGTCCTGACTTTC. Translated, it gives CASRALSGANVLTF.

The V call is TRBV9, the J call TRBJ2-1; TRBD1 aligns across 8 bases. Trimming took 3 bases from V and 7 from J; bases not matched to a gene: 6. Per the germline V gene, CDR1 is SGDLS and CDR2 is YYNGEE. This CDR3 has 14 residues. The CDR3 sequence: CASSAGQGTNEQFF. For the CDR3, the DNA is TGTGCCAGCAGCGCCGGACAGGGTACGAATGAGCAGTTCTTC. Full variable domain (outside the CDR3, taken from reference TRBV9 and TRBJ2-1): DSGVTQTPKHLITATGQRVTLRCSPRSGDLSVYWYQQSLDQGLQFLIQYYNGEERAKGNILERFSAQQFPDLHSELNLSSLELGDSALYFCASSAGQGTNEQFFGPGTRLTVL.

The J gene is TRBJ2-1, the V gene TRBV28; 11 nucleotides agree with TRBD2. V gave up 6 bases and J gave up 5 bases; unmatched junction bases: 15. CDR1 is MDHEN, CDR2 SYDVKM, per germline. The CDR3 spans 18 residues. This CDR3 is CASRPTLLLAGGNNEQFF. DNA of the CDR3: TGTGCCAGCAGGCCTACACTCCTTCTAGCGGGAGGAAACAATGAGCAGTTCTTC.